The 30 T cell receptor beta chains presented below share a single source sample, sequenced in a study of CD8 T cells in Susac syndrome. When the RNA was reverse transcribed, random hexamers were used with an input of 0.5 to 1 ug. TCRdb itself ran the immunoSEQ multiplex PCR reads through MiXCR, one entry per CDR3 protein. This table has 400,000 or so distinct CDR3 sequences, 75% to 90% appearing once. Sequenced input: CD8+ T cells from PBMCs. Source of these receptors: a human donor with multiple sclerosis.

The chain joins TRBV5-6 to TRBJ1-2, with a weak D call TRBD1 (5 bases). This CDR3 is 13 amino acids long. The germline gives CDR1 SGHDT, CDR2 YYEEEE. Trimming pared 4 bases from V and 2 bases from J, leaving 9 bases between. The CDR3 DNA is TGTGCCAGCAGCGCCGCAGGGAACTATGGCTACACCTTC. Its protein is CASSAAGNYGYTF.

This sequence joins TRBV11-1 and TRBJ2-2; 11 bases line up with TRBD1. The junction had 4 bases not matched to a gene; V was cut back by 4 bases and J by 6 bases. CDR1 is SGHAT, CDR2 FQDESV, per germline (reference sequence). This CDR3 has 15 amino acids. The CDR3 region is CASSSGQGVAGELFF. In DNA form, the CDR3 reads TGTGCCAGCAGCTCGGGACAGGGGGTCGCCGGGGAGCTGTTTTTT.

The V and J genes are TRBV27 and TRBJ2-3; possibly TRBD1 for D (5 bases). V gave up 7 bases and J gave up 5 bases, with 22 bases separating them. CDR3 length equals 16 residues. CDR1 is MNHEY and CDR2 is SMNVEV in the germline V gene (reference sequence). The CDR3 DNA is TGTGCCAGCATCCCAGGGTGGCCAGGGATGGGAGATACGCAGTATTTT. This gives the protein CASIPGWPGMGDTQYF.

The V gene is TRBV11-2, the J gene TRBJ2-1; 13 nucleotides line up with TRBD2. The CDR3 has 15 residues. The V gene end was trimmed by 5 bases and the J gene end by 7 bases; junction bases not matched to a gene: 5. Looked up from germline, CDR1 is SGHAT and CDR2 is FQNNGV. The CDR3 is CASSPWTSGGNEQFF. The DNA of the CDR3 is TGTGCCAGCAGCCCGTGGACTAGCGGGGGAAATGAGCAGTTCTTC.

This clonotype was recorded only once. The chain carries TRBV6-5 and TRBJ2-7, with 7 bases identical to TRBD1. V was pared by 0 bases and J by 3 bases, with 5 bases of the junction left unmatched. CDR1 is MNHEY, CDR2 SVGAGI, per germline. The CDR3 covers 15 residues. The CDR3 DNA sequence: TGTGCCAGCAGTTACTCGACAGGGTCGGGCTACGAGCAGTACTTC. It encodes CASSYSTGSGYEQYF.

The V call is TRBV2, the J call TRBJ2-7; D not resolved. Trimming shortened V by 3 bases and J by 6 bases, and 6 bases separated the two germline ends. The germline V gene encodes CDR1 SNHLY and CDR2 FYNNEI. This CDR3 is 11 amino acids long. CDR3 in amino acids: CASSESVEQYF. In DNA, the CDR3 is TGTGCCAGCAGTGAGTCCGTCGAGCAGTACTTC. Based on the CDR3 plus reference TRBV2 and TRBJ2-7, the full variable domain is EPEVTQTPSHQVTQMGQEVILRCVPISNHLYFYWYRQILGQKVEFLVSFYNNEISEKSEIFDDQFSVERPDGSNFTLKIRSTKLEDSAMYFCASSESVEQYFGPGTRLTVT.

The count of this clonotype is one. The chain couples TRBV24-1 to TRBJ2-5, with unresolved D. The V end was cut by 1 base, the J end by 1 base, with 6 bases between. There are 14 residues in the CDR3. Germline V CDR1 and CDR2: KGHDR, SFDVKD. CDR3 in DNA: TGTGCCACCAGTGATTTTAACCCCCAAGAGACCCAGTACTTC. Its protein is CATSDFNPQETQYF.

Here the CDR3 DNA reads TGTGCCAGCAGCCAAGGTTTCCGACTAGCGGGACAAGAGACCCAGTACTTC. This codes for CASSQGFRLAGQETQYF. V is TRBV3-1 and J is TRBJ2-5, with TRBD2 identical over 11 bases. Germline assignment: CDR1 LGHDT and CDR2 YNNKEL (reference sequence). With V trimmed by 1 base and J by 2 bases, 6 bases remained unmatched. This CDR3 has 17 residues.

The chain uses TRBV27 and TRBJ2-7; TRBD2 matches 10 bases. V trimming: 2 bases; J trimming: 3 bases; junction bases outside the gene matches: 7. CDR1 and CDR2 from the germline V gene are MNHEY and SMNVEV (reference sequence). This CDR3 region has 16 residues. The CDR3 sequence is CASSLEGSSGSYEQYF. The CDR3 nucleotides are TGTGCCAGCAGTTTAGAGGGGTCTAGCGGGAGCTACGAGCAGTACTTC.

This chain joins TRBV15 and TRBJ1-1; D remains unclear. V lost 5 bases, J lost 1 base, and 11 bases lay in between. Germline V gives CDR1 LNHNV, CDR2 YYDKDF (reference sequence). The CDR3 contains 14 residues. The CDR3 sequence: CATSPATENTEAFF. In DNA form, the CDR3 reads TGTGCCACCAGCCCGGCCACGGAGAACACTGAAGCTTTCTTT.

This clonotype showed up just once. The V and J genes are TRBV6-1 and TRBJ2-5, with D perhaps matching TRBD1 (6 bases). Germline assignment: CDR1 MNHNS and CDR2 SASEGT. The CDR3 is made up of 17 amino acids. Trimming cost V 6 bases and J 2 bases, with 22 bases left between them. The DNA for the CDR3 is TGTGCCAGCAGCCTAAAACCGGGACACGTGCTTCAAGAGACCCAGTACTTC. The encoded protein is CASSLKPGHVLQETQYF.

The CDR3 is CATSREPGLAGVPDTQYF. DNA for the CDR3: TGTGCCACCAGCAGAGAACCCGGACTAGCGGGAGTTCCAGATACGCAGTATTTT. The chain has TRBV15 and TRBJ2-3; 13 nucleotides agree with TRBD2. This CDR3 spans 18 amino acids. V lost 0 bases to trimming and J lost 4 bases; unmatched junction nucleotides: 7. Germline V CDR1 and CDR2: LNHNV, YYDKDF (reference sequence).

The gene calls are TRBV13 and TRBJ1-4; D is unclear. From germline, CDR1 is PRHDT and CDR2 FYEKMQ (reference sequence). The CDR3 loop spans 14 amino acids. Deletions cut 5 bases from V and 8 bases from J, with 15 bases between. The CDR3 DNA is TGTGCCAGCAGCCGAAGTTCCTCCCAAGAAAAACTGTTTTTT. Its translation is CASSRSSSQEKLFF.

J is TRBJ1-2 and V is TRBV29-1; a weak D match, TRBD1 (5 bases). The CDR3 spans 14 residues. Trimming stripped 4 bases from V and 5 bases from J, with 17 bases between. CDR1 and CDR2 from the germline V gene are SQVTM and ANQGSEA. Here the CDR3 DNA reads TGCAGCGTTGTTCCTTCGGGGCCTGATTATGGCTACACCTTC. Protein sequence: CSVVPSGPDYGYTF.

This CDR3 reads CASTRSLADTQYF. As DNA, the CDR3 is TGTGCCAGCACTAGGTCTCTCGCGGATACGCAGTATTTT. The V and J genes are TRBV6-5 and TRBJ2-3, with D unclear. Trimming took 7 bases from V and 6 from J, leaving 14 bases between them. Germline V lookup: CDR1 MNHEY, CDR2 SVGAGI. CDR3 length: 13 residues.

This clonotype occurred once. The CDR3 nucleotides are TGCGCCAGCAGCTTCGAAGACAGGGCGACTGAAGCTTTCTTT. Translated, it gives CASSFEDRATEAFF. The V call is TRBV4-1, the J call TRBJ1-1; 7 bases fit TRBD1. Germline-derived CDR1 and CDR2 are MGHRA and YSYEKL. V lost 5 bases, J lost 5 bases, and 8 bases stayed unmatched. This CDR3 is 14 amino acids long.

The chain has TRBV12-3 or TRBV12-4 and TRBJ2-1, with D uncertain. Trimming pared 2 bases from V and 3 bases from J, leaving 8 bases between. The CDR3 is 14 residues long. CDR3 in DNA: TGTGCCAGCAGTTTACTGGGCATCTACAATGAGCAGTTCTTC. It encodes CASSLLGIYNEQFF.

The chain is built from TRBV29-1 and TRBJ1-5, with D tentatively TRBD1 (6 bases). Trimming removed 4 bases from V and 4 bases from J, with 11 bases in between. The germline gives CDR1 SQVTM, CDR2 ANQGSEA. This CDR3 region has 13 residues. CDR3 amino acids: CSVGWDNNQPQHF. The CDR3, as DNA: TGCAGCGTTGGATGGGACAATAATCAGCCCCAGCATTTT.

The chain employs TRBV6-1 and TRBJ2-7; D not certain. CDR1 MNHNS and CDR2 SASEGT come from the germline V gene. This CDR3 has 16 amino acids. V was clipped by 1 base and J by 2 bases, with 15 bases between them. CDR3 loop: CASSEGGYPSTYEQYF. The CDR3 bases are TGTGCCAGCAGTGAAGGGGGTTATCCCAGCACCTACGAGCAGTACTTC.

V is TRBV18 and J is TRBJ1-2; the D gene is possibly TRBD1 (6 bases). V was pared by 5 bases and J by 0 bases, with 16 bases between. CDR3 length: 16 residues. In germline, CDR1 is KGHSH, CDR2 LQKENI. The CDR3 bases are TGTGCCAGCTCAAAGACAGGATACAAATCTAACTATGGCTACACCTTC. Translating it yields CASSKTGYKSNYGYTF. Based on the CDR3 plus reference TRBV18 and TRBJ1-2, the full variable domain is NAGVMQNPRHLVRRRGQEARLRCSPMKGHSHVYWYRQLPEEGLKFMVYLQKENIIDESGMPKERFSAEFPKEGPSILRIQQVVRGDSAAYFCASSKTGYKSNYGYTFGSGTRLTVV.

DNA for the CDR3: TGCAGCGTTGATGGGGGGACCGTCTACGAGCAGTACTTC. Translated: CSVDGGTVYEQYF. The chain carries TRBV29-1 and TRBJ2-7; a weak D match, TRBD2 (6 bases). Looked up from germline, CDR1 is SQVTM and CDR2 is ANQGSEA. The ends were cut back, 3 bases at V and 3 bases at J, with 12 bases in the middle. The CDR3 totals 13 residues.

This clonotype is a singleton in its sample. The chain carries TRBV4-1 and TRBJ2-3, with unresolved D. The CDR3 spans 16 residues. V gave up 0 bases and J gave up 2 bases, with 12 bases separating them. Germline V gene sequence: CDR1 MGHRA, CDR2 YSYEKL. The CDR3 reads CASSQESQKFTDTQYF. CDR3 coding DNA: TGCGCCAGCAGCCAAGAATCACAGAAATTCACAGATACGCAGTATTTT.

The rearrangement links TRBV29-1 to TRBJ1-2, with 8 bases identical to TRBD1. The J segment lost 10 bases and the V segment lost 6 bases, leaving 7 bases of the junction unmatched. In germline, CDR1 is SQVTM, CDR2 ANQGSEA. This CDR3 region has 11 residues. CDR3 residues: CSVYAGQDYTF. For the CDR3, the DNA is TGCAGCGTCTATGCGGGACAGGACTACACCTTC.

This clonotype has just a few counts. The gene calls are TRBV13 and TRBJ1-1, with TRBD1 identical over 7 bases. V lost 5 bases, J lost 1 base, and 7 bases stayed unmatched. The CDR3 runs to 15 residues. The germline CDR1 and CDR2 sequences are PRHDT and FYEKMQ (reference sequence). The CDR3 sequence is CASSLERGPNTEAFF. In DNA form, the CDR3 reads TGTGCCAGCAGCCTAGAAAGGGGGCCGAACACTGAAGCTTTCTTT.

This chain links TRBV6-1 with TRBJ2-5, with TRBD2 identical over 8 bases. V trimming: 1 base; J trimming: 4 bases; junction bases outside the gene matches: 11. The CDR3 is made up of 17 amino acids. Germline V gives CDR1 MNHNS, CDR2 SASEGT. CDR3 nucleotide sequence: TGTGCCAGCAGTGAAGGACTCTCTGAGCGGGGGTCAGAGACCCAGTACTTC. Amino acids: CASSEGLSERGSETQYF.

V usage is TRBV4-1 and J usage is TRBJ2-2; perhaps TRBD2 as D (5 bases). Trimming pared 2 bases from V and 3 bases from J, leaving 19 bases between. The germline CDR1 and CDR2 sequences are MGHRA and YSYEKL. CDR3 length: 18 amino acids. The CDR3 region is CASSQYFPGKMDTGELFF. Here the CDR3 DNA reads TGCGCCAGCAGCCAATATTTCCCCGGGAAGATGGACACCGGGGAGCTGTTTTTT.

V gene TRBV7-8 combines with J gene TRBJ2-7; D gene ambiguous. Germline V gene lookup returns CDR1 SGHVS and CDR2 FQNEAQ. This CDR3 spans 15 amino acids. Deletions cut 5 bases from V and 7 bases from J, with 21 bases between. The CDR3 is CASSQPEGQPKEQYF. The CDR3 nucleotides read TGTGCCAGCAGCCAACCCGAAGGGCAGCCTAAAGAGCAGTACTTC.

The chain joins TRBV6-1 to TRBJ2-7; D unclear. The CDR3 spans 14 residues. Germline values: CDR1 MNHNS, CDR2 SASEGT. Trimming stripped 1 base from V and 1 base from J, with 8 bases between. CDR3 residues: CASSEGGGSYEQYF. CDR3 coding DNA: TGTGCCAGCAGTGAAGGTGGCGGTTCCTACGAGCAGTACTTC.

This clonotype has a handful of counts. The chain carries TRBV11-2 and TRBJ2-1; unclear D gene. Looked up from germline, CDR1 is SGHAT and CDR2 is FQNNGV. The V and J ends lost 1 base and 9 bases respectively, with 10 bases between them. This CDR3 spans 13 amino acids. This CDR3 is CASSLVRIGEQFF. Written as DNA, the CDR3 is TGTGCCAGCAGCTTAGTACGAATCGGTGAGCAGTTCTTC.

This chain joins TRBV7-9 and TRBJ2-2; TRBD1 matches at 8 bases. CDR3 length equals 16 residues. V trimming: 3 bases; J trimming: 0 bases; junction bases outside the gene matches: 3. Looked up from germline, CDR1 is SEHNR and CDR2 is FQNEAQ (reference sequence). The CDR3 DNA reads TGTGCCAGCAGCTTTAGACAGGGGCCGAACACCGGGGAGCTGTTTTTT. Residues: CASSFRQGPNTGELFF.